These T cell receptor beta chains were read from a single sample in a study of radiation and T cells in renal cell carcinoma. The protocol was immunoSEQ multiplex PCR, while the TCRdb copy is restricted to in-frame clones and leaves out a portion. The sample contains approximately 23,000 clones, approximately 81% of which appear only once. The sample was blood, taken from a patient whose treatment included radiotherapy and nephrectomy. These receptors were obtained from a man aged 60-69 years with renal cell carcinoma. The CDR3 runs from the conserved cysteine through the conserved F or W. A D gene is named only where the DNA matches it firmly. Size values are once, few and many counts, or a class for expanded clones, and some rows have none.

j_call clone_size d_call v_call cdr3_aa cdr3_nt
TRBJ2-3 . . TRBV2 CASLPYTDTQYF TGTGCCAGTCTCCCCTACACAGATACGCAGTATTTT
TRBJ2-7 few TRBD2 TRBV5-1 CASSQPGLAAYSYEQYF TGCGCCAGCAGCCAACCGGGACTAGCGGCGTACTCCTACGAGCAGTACTTC
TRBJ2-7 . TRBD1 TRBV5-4 CASSPPGQGTSRPYF TGTGCCAGCAGCCCTCCGGGACAGGGCACATCTCGGCCGTACTTC
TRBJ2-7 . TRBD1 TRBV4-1 CASSQARQGYEQYF TGCGCCAGCAGCCAGGCAAGACAGGGCTACGAGCAGTACTTC
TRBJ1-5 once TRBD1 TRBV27 CASSLSIRQGSGNQPQHF TGTGCCAGCAGTTTATCAATTCGACAGGGGTCGGGCAATCAGCCCCAGCATTTT
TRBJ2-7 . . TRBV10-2 CASSVQGPYEQYF TGCGCCAGCAGTGTACAGGGACCCTACGAGCAGTACTTC
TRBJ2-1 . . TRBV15 CATSRDSRGDNEQFF TGTGCCACCAGCAGAGATAGCCGGGGCGACAATGAGCAGTTCTTC
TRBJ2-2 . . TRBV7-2 CASSLDFAGELFF TGTGCCAGCAGCCTGGACTTCGCCGGGGAGCTGTTTTTT
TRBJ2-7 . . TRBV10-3 CAIKNAGDSYEQYF TGTGCCATCAAAAACGCCGGGGACTCCTACGAGCAGTACTTC
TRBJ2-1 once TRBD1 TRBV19 CASSAKQGAIYNEQFF TGTGCCAGTAGTGCTAAACAGGGGGCGATTTACAATGAGCAGTTCTTC
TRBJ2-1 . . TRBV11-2 CASSDRKDGNEQFF TGTGCCAGCAGCGACCGGAAGGATGGCAATGAGCAGTTCTTC
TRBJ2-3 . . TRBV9 CASSVGALGSGTDTQYF TGTGCCAGCAGCGTAGGGGCTTTGGGGTCTGGCACAGATACGCAGTATTTT
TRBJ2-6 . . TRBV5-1 CASSSREQGVLGSGANVLTF TGCGCCAGCAGCTCTCGGGAGCAGGGGGTGTTAGGATCTGGGGCCAACGTCCTGACTTTC
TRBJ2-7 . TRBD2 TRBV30 CAWTLLSGRPGEQYF TGTGCCTGGACCCTCCTGAGCGGGAGGCCCGGCGAGCAGTACTTC
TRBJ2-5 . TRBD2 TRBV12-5 CASGLGSGGPETQYF TGTGCTAGTGGTTTGGGGTCGGGAGGGCCTGAGACCCAGTACTTC
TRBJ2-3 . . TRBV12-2 CASRSRRDREADTQYF TGTGCAAGTCGCTCACGGCGGGACAGGGAAGCAGATACGCAGTATTTT
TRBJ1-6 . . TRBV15 CATSRELGWRTSSPLHF TGTGCCACCAGCAGAGAATTGGGGTGGCGAACTTCTTCACCCCTCCACTTT
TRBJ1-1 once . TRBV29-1 CSVDFSGGGTEAFF TGCAGCGTTGACTTTTCGGGCGGGGGCACTGAAGCTTTCTTT
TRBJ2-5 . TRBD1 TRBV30 CAWTRTGGTRTQYF TGTGCCTGGACCCGGACAGGGGGAACTCGGACCCAGTACTTC
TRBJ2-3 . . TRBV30 CAWSEGVGFDTQYF TGTGCCTGGAGTGAGGGAGTAGGGTTTGATACGCAGTATTTT
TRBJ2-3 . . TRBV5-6 CASSQKSMTDTQYF TGTGCCAGCAGCCAAAAAAGCATGACAGATACGCAGTATTTT
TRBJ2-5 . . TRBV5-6 CASSPGLGSRVETQYF TGTGCCAGCAGCCCGGGCCTTGGGTCGAGGGTGGAGACCCAGTACTTC
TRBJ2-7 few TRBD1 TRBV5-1 CASSLTPGQGSKLEQYF TGCGCCAGCAGCCTAACCCCGGGACAGGGTTCGAAACTCGAGCAGTACTTC
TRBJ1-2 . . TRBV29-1 CSVEDPRGKSYGYTF TGCAGCGTTGAAGATCCGCGGGGGAAGAGCTATGGCTACACCTTC
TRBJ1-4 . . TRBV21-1 CASRGGIDKVHNEKLFF TGTGCCAGCAGAGGAGGCATAGACAAGGTGCATAATGAAAAACTGTTTTTT
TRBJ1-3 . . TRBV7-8 CASSLARGSSGNTIYF TGTGCCAGCAGCTTAGCGCGTGGGAGCTCTGGAAACACCATATATTTT
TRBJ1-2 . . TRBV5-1 CASSLGRSAQIDYGYTF TGCGCCAGCAGCTTGGGCCGTTCGGCGCAAATCGACTATGGCTACACCTTC
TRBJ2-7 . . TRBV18 CASSPPTYEQYF TGTGCCAGCTCACCACCGACCTACGAGCAGTACTTC
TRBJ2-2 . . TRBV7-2 CASSLNAGNTGELFF TGTGCCAGCAGCTTAAACGCGGGAAACACCGGGGAGCTGTTTTTT
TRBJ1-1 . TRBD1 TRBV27 CASARTGGFEAFF TGTGCCAGCGCTAGGACAGGGGGCTTTGAAGCTTTCTTT
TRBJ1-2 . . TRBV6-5 CASSYSRGGGYGYTF TGTGCCAGCAGTTACTCGAGAGGGGGAGGGTATGGCTACACCTTC
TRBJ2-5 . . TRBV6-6 CASSYRGEETQYF TGTGCCAGCAGTTACCGGGGAGAAGAGACCCAGTACTTC
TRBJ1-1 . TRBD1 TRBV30 CAWSVLSGGRGAFF TGTGCCTGGAGTGTACTTTCAGGGGGAAGGGGGGCTTTCTTT
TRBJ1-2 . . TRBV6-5 CASSYTGGPNYGYTF TGTGCCAGCAGTTACACGGGGGGGCCTAACTATGGCTACACCTTC
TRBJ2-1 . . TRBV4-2 CASAGHGQFF TGTGCGTCGGCAGGTCATGGGCAGTTCTTC
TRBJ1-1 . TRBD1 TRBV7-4 CASSLRGRGSEAFF TGTGCCAGCAGCTTGAGAGGCAGGGGGTCTGAAGCTTTCTTT
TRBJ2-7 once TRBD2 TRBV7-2 CASSRGRVAGLNEQYF TGTGCCAGCAGTCGTGGTAGGGTAGCGGGATTAAACGAGCAGTACTTC
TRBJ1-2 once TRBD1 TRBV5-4 CASSLPGQGMNYGYTF TGTGCCAGCAGCTTGCCAGGACAGGGGATGAACTATGGCTACACCTTC
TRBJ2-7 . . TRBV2 CASMAPKVKQYF TGTGCCAGCATGGCACCCAAAGTAAAGCAGTACTTC
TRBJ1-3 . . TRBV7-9 CASSLDWGFSGNTIYF TGTGCCAGCAGCTTAGATTGGGGGTTCTCTGGAAACACCATATATTTT
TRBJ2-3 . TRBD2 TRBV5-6 CASSLATSGTDTQYF TGTGCCAGCAGCTTGGCAACTAGCGGCACAGATACGCAGTATTTT
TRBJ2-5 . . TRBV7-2 CASSLDWDSTQYF TGTGCCAGCAGCTTAGATTGGGACTCAACCCAGTACTTC
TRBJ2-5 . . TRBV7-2 CASSLAGHQETQYF TGTGCCAGCAGCTTAGCCGGCCACCAAGAGACCCAGTACTTC
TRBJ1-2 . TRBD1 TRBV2 CASSEDRGGYGYTF TGTGCCAGCAGTGAGGACAGGGGCGGCTATGGCTACACCTTC
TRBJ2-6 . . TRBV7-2 CASSYYSGANVLTF TGTGCCAGCAGCTATTACTCTGGGGCCAACGTCCTGACTTTC
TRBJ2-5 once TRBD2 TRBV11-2 CASSLTGGPNGETQYF TGTGCCAGCAGCTTAACGGGAGGGCCAAATGGGGAGACCCAGTACTTC
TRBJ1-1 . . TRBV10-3 CAISKRTTPTEAFF TGTGCCATCAGCAAAAGGACAACCCCCACTGAAGCTTTCTTT
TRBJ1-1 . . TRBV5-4 CASSVTGFTEAFF TGTGCCAGCAGCGTGACAGGTTTCACTGAAGCTTTCTTT
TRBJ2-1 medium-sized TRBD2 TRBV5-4 CASSLTSGRLNEQFF TGTGCCAGCAGCCTAACTAGCGGGAGATTAAATGAGCAGTTCTTC
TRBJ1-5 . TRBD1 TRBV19 CASSISTGGWQPQHF TGTGCCAGTAGTATCTCTACAGGGGGCTGGCAGCCCCAGCATTTT
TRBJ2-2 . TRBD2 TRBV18 CASSPKREVFELFF TGTGCCAGCTCACCAAAGCGGGAGGTTTTCGAGCTGTTTTTT
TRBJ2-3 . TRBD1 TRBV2 CASSPGTASTDTQYF TGTGCCAGCAGTCCCGGGACAGCTAGCACAGATACGCAGTATTTT
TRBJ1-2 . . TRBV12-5 CASGFGALSYGYTF TGTGCTAGTGGTTTTGGGGCACTTTCCTATGGCTACACCTTC
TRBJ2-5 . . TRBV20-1 CSPGTRETQYF TGCAGTCCCGGGACAAGGGAGACCCAGTACTTC
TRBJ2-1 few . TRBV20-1 CSAYLNEQFF TGCAGTGCTTATCTCAATGAGCAGTTCTTC
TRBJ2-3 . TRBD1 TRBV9 CASTGTAGDTQYF TGTGCCAGCACGGGGACAGCCGGAGATACGCAGTATTTT